This T cell receptor beta chain was documented in a study of shared clonotypes between healthy human individuals. Study as a whole: Aged between 18 and 49, the donors were a couple of women and three men.

This clone was recorded only once. The CDR3 covers 15 residues. Germline CDR1 and CDR2: SGHAT and FQNNGV. V shed 5 bases, J shed 3 bases, and the junction held 6 bases outside the gene matches. The assay was carried out at the deep level. Clones were read by immunoSEQ multiplex PCR, and TCRdb kept only the in-frame ones, dropping some. The sample lists some 1.5 million clones, roughly 97% seen once, with roughly 1.2% in the top ten. The chain joins TRBV11-2 to TRBJ2-1; 8 bases are a match to TRBD1. This clonotype was sampled from a man younger than 40 in good health. Sequenced sample: naive CD4+ T cells sorted from blood. Stated subset: CD45RA+ positively selected. The CDR3 here is CASSKDRAGYNEQFF. CDR3 DNA: TGTGCCAGCAGCAAGGACAGGGCGGGCTACAATGAGCAGTTCTTC.